This T cell receptor (beta chain) was sequenced in a study of blood T cell repertoires in COVID-19. Across the whole study: T cells, B-cell-depleted T cells, or PBMCs provided the cDNA or gDNA that served as material.

Germline lookup yields CDR1 MNHEY and CDR2 SVGAGI. Trimming removed 0 bases from V and 6 bases from J; junction bases left unmatched: 3. The CDR3 covers 16 residues. This table comes from immunoSEQ multiplex PCR, and its TCRdb copy is limited to in-frame clones, with some not included. The sample has around 180,000 clones; roughly 83% are singletons. The chain has TRBV6-5 and TRBJ2-2; the match to TRBD2 covers 11 bases. This TCR was sampled from a human donor in a cohort sampled during active COVID-19. The sample taken for sequencing was peripheral blood. The CDR3 loop is CASSYSLAGGPGELFF. CDR3 DNA: TGTGCCAGCAGTTACTCCCTAGCGGGAGGCCCCGGGGAGCTGTTTTTT.